The TCR beta chain described here comes from a study of vaccination and CD4 T cells after COVID-19. Scientists ran DNA taken from cultured CD4+ T cells through the Oncomine TCR Beta short-read assay for sequencing. TCRdb re-called the PCR reads through MiXCR, storing one row per CDR3 protein. This repertoire shows roughly 17,000 distinct CDR3 sequences, 55% found once; its top ten account for just over 9%. The CDR3 spans 17 residues. Trimming pared 1 base from V and 0 bases from J, leaving 15 bases between. Per the germline V gene, CDR1 is SGHTA and CDR2 is FQGNSA. Points on this clonotype: Its antigen is still unknown.

Described treatment: approximately 10-day PBMC culture with coronavirus spike peptide pools or control peptides (ViraFEST assay). Some 2.2 million PBMCs were grown per well alongside 8.5 to 10 IU/ml IL-2 and 7.5 to 10 ug/ml peptide pools. The receptor was isolated from a human donor who had recovered from COVID-19. The chain uses TRBV7-2 and TRBJ1-2, with D perhaps TRBD1 (6 bases). The sequencing sample was made of CD4+ T cells from blood, cultured in vitro. The CDR3 sequence is CASSLGGGPGTNYGYTF. CDR3 nucleotide sequence: TGTGCCAGCAGCTTAGGAGGGGGGCCAGGGACTAACTATGGCTACACCTTC.